The present TCR beta chain was sequenced within a study of shared clonotypes between healthy human individuals. About this clone itself: As yet, its antigen is unknown.

The trim removed 2 bases at V and 0 bases at J, leaving 1 base unmatched. CDR3 length: 16 amino acids. Germline values: CDR1 SEHNR, CDR2 FQNEAQ (reference sequence). Produced via immunoSEQ multiplex PCR; TCRdb's table is partial and in-frame only. Of under 2.5 million clones in the sample, about nine tenths were seen once. General study results and limits: Unshared clonotypes carried lower generation probabilities than those common to all four donors.

This TCR derives from a young man in good health. Some clones in this sample may be carry-over from other donors' samples. This chain links TRBV7-9 with TRBJ2-1; 10 bases are a match to TRBD2. The sequenced sample was naive CD4+ T cells from PBMCs. Subset given: CD45RA+ positively selected. The DNA for the CDR3 is TGTGCCAGCAGCTTAACTAGCGGGACCTCCTACAATGAGCAGTTCTTC. The encoded protein is CASSLTSGTSYNEQFF.